These 7 T cell receptor beta chains share one sample of origin, sequenced in a study of blood T cell repertoires in COVID-19. The method was immunoSEQ multiplex PCR; TCRdb's version includes in-frame clones alone and lacks a portion of them. The sample lists over 100,000 clones, 75% to 90% occurring once. The sequencing sample was made of peripheral blood. The receptors stem from a woman in her fifties or sixties with acute or convalescent COVID-19.

The rearrangement joins TRBV10-1 to TRBJ2-2; tentative D call: TRBD2 (5 bases). V lost 4 bases and J lost 4, with 13 bases in between. The germline V gene has CDR1 WNHNN and CDR2 SYGVQD (reference sequence). This CDR3 is built from 15 residues. The CDR3 nucleotides read TGCGCCAGCAGTGTCCATAGGAGCGGCACCGGGGAGCTGTTTTTT. The encoded protein is CASSVHRSGTGELFF.

V is TRBV11-3 and J is TRBJ2-3; 11 bases line up with TRBD2. This CDR3 spans 15 amino acids. V gave up 4 bases and J gave up 5 bases; unmatched junction bases: 5. Per the germline V gene, CDR1 is SGHNT and CDR2 is YENEEA. The CDR3 protein is CASSSTSGTGDTQYF. For the CDR3, the DNA is TGTGCCAGCAGCTCGACTAGCGGGACTGGAGATACGCAGTATTTT. The entire variable domain, with the rest obtained from reference TRBV11-3 and TRBJ2-3, is as follows: EAGVVQSPRYKIIEKKQPVAFWCNPISGHNTLYWYLQNLGQGPELLIRYENEEAVDDSQLPKDRFSAERLKGVDSTLKIQPAELGDSAVYLCASSSTSGTGDTQYFGPGTRLTVL.

Only one count was recorded for this clone. V usage is TRBV11-3 and J usage is TRBJ2-1, with 7 positions matching TRBD2. This CDR3 is built from 13 residues. V dropped 6 bases and J dropped 5; count of bases not matched to a gene: 4. CDR1 and CDR2 (germline): SGHNT, YENEEA. CDR3 amino acids: CASSRGTNNEQFF. In DNA, the CDR3 is TGTGCCAGCAGTCGGGGGACTAACAATGAGCAGTTCTTC.

This chain joins TRBV6-5 and TRBJ2-3; possible D gene TRBD2, 5 bases. The CDR3 is 14 amino acids. CDR1 and CDR2 (germline): MNHEY, SVGAGI. V was trimmed by 6 bases and J by 3 bases, leaving 13 bases between them. DNA for the CDR3: TGTGCCAGCAGGTTACTAGAGATAACAGATACGCAGTATTTT. It translates to CASRLLEITDTQYF.

This clone was seen a single time. This sequence joins TRBV19 and TRBJ2-5, with TRBD2 matching over 14 bases. The CDR3 has 13 residues. Germline V lookup: CDR1 LNHDA, CDR2 SQIVND (reference sequence). J gave up 4 bases and V 10 bases, and 2 bases lay outside the gene matches. The CDR3 DNA reads TGTGCCACTGGGACTAGCGGGGGAGAGACCCAGTACTTC. It translates to CATGTSGGETQYF.

The V and J genes are TRBV5-6 and TRBJ1-1, with D possibly being TRBD1 (5 bases). The CDR3 runs 12 residues. Germline loops: CDR1 SGHDT, CDR2 YYEEEE. V gave up 1 base and J gave up 4 bases, with 5 bases separating them. The CDR3 loop is CASSLRGTEAFF. The CDR3 DNA reads TGTGCCAGCAGCTTGAGGGGCACTGAAGCTTTCTTT.

The V gene is TRBV5-1, the J gene TRBJ2-1; D is possibly TRBD2 (6 bases). Germline CDR1 is SGHRS and CDR2 is YFSETQ. V shed 4 bases and J shed 0 bases, with 8 bases lying between them. The CDR3 consists of 14 residues. CDR3 protein: CASSGGFSYNEQFF. DNA for the CDR3: TGCGCCAGCAGCGGGGGGTTCTCCTACAATGAGCAGTTCTTC.